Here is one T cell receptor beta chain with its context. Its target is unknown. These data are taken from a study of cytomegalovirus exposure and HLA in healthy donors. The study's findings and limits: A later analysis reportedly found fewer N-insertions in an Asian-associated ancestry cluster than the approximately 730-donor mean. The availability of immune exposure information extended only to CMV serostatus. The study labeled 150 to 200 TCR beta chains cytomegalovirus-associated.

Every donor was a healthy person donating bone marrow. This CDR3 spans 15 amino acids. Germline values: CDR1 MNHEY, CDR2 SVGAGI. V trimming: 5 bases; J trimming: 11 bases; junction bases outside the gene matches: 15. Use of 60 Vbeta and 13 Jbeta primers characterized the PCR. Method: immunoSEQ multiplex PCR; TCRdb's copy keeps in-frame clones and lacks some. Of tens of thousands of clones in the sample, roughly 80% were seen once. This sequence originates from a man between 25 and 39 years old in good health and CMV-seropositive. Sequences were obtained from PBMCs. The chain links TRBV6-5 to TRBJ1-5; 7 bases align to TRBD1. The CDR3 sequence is CASSPWDSPAGAQHF. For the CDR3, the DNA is TGTGCCAGCAGTCCCTGGGACAGTCCCGCCGGGGCCCAGCATTTT.